These 16 T cell receptor beta chains were sequenced from one sample in a study of cytomegalovirus exposure and HLA in healthy donors (dated by TCRdb to the late 2010s). Receptor libraries were prepared by the immunoSEQ multiplex PCR assay. For the multiplex PCR, a mixture combining 60 forward primers for TCR Vbeta segments and 13 reverse primers for TCR Jbeta segments was used. TCRdb stores this immuneACCESS table with in-frame sequences only. Part of the clones is absent; in the studies checked, under half of the shortfall reflects unresolved V genes, and no reason is known for the rest. The sample table contains some 180,000 clones; only one count was recorded for about 78% of them. The leading ten clones occupy 2.9% of the sample. Sequencing used PBMCs. Receptors originate from a young woman in good health and CMV-seronegative.

This chain joins TRBV6-6 and TRBJ2-7, with D possibly TRBD1 on 6 matching bases. V was shortened by 5 bases and J by 3 bases, with 14 bases between the two germline ends. The CDR3 contains 14 residues. The V gene's germline CDR1 is MNHNY and CDR2 SVGAGI (reference sequence). The CDR3 loop is CASSKTGYGYEQYF. CDR3 nucleotide sequence: TGTGCCAGCAGTAAAACAGGGTATGGCTACGAGCAGTACTTC.

This chain connects TRBV9 to TRBJ2-1; 13 bases are a match to TRBD2. V lost 4 bases, J lost 5 bases, and 6 bases stayed unmatched. This CDR3 has 16 residues. Germline V gives CDR1 SGDLS, CDR2 YYNGEE. This CDR3 is CASSPRTSGRNNEQFF. CDR3 coding DNA: TGTGCCAGCAGCCCCCGGACTAGCGGGAGAAACAATGAGCAGTTCTTC.

This chain joins TRBV15 and TRBJ2-7; the D is unclear. The CDR3 sequence is 14 residues long. Germline lookup yields CDR1 LNHNV and CDR2 YYDKDF (reference sequence). Trimming cost V 1 base and J 0 bases, with 7 bases left between them. The CDR3 spells CATSRGSASYEQYF. The CDR3 coding sequence is TGTGCCACCAGCAGAGGCAGTGCCTCCTACGAGCAGTACTTC.

The chain joins TRBV11-3 to TRBJ2-2; perhaps TRBD1 as D (5 bases). Germline CDR1 reads SGHNT; CDR2 reads YENEEA. This CDR3 has 13 amino acids. Trimming took 3 bases from V and 7 from J, leaving 9 bases between them. The CDR3 nucleotides are TGTGCCAGCAGCTTCAGGGTGAGCGGGGAGCTGTTTTTT. As protein: CASSFRVSGELFF.

This clone was detected a few times. This chain links TRBV6-6 with TRBJ2-7; TRBD2 might be the D (5 bases). The CDR3 has 12 residues. V was trimmed by 0 bases and J by 11 bases, leaving 11 bases between them. Germline CDR1 reads MNHNY; CDR2 reads SVGAGI (reference sequence). The CDR3 loop reads CASSYSNGIKYF. Written as DNA, the CDR3 is TGTGCCAGCAGTTACTCGAACGGGATTAAGTACTTC.

This chain links TRBV19 with TRBJ1-5; D unclear. This CDR3 has 14 amino acids. CDR1 is LNHDA, CDR2 SQIVND, per germline (reference sequence). With 4 bases removed from V and 1 base from J, the gap between germline ends came to 8 bases. The CDR3 is CASSNTGSNQPQHF. The CDR3 nucleotides read TGTGCCAGTAGTAACACGGGGAGCAATCAGCCCCAGCATTTT.

J is TRBJ1-1 and V is TRBV19; tentatively, D is TRBD1 (5 bases). With 3 bases removed from V and 3 bases from J, the gap between germline ends came to 11 bases. Germline V lookup: CDR1 LNHDA, CDR2 SQIVND (reference sequence). The CDR3 consists of 14 residues. Written as DNA, the CDR3 is TGTGCCAGTAGTATTATTGGGGGGGACACTGAAGCTTTCTTT. It yields the protein CASSIIGGDTEAFF.

The chain is built from TRBV7-9 and TRBJ2-7; TRBD1 agrees at 10 bases. V trimming: 2 bases; J trimming: 5 bases; junction bases outside the gene matches: 6. The CDR3 contains 15 residues. Looked up from germline, CDR1 is SEHNR and CDR2 is FQNEAQ (reference sequence). This chain's CDR3 is CASSLTGTGAHEQYF. In DNA form, the CDR3 reads TGTGCCAGCAGCTTAACCGGGACAGGGGCCCACGAGCAGTACTTC.

Here the CDR3 reads CASSPGTGEAKNIQYF. In DNA form, the CDR3 reads TGCGCCAGCAGCCCCGGGACAGGGGAAGCCAAAAACATTCAGTACTTC. The J gene is TRBJ2-4, the V gene TRBV5-1; the match to TRBD1 covers 10 bases. The CDR3 has 16 residues. The ends lost 4 bases at V and 0 bases at J; junction bases unmatched: 4. Germline CDR1 is SGHRS and CDR2 is YFSETQ.

The chain recombines TRBV10-3 with TRBJ1-1; 7 nucleotides align to TRBD1. The CDR3 covers 13 residues. Germline CDR1 is ENHRY and CDR2 is SYGVKD. Trimming cost V 5 bases and J 4 bases; bases outside gene matches: 4. CDR3 sequence: CAISLKGATEAFF. In nucleotides, the CDR3 is TGTGCCATCAGTTTGAAGGGGGCCACTGAAGCTTTCTTT.

This chain's CDR3 is CASSLGLAGGDTQYF. CDR3 bases: TGTGCCAGCAGCTTGGGACTAGCGGGAGGAGATACGCAGTATTTT. This sequence joins TRBV5-4 and TRBJ2-3; TRBD2 aligns across 13 bases. V trimming: 0 bases; J trimming: 5 bases; junction bases outside the gene matches: 0. From germline, CDR1 is SGHNT and CDR2 YYREEE (reference sequence). The CDR3 has 15 amino acids. Full variable domain (outside the CDR3, taken from reference TRBV5-4 and TRBJ2-3): ETGVTQSPTHLIKTRGQQVTLRCSSQSGHNTVSWYQQALGQGPQFIFQYYREEENGRGNFPPRFSGLQFPNYSSELNVNALELDDSALYLCASSLGLAGGDTQYFGPGTRLTVL.

V is TRBV19 and J is TRBJ2-7, with D maybe TRBD1 (6 bases). CDR1 LNHDA and CDR2 SQIVND come from the germline V gene (reference sequence). The CDR3 sequence is 14 residues long. The V end lost 4 bases, the J end lost 2 bases, and 12 bases lay between the germline ends. The CDR3 loop reads CASSNGQPTYEQYF. In DNA form, the CDR3 reads TGTGCCAGTAGTAATGGACAGCCAACCTACGAGCAGTACTTC.

The rearrangement links TRBV7-9 to TRBJ1-2; perhaps TRBD1 as D (6 bases). The V and J ends lost 5 bases and 6 bases respectively, with 10 bases between them. The CDR3 has 12 residues. Germline V gene sequence: CDR1 SEHNR, CDR2 FQNEAQ (reference sequence). CDR3 region: CASSLQGNGYTF. In nucleotides, the CDR3 is TGTGCCAGCAGCCTACAGGGTAATGGCTACACCTTC.

The chain employs TRBV11-2 and TRBJ2-7, with TRBD1 matching 10 bases. Looked up from germline, CDR1 is SGHAT and CDR2 is FQNNGV. This CDR3 comprises 14 residues. The V and J ends lost 6 bases and 5 bases, in that order; junction bases with no gene match: 7. CDR3 DNA sequence: TGTGCCAGCAGGTCCGGGACAGGGGCGAACGAGCAGTACTTC. This gives the protein CASRSGTGANEQYF.

The CDR3 region is CASSSRGSNVETQYF. CDR3 bases: TGTGCCAGTAGTTCCCGGGGTAGCAATGTCGAGACCCAGTACTTC. The chain employs TRBV19 and TRBJ2-5, with D possibly TRBD2 on 5 matching bases. The CDR3 sequence is 15 residues long. Germline CDR1 reads LNHDA; CDR2 reads SQIVND (reference sequence). Trimming removed 5 bases from V and 5 bases from J, with 18 bases in between.

The chain combines TRBV28 with TRBJ2-3; TRBD2 aligns across 12 bases. The CDR3 extends over 19 amino acids. The germline V gene encodes CDR1 MDHEN and CDR2 SYDVKM. Trimming cost V 1 base and J 0 bases; bases outside gene matches: 8. The CDR3 is CASSLFTSGRPYSTDTQYF. The CDR3 region has the DNA TGTGCCAGCAGTTTATTTACTAGCGGGAGGCCCTATAGCACAGATACGCAGTATTTT.